Each of the 22 T cell receptor beta chains below was sequenced from the same sample in a study of radiotherapy plus CTLA-4 blockade in lung cancer. TCRdb's table, derived via immunoSEQ multiplex PCR, lists solely in-frame clones and lacks some. The table lists 30,000 to 40,000 clones, approximately 77% of them singletons. Material: peripheral blood, obtained from a patient treated with radiotherapy plus ipilimumab. The receptors derive from a human donor with non-small cell lung cancer whose response to radiotherapy plus ipilimumab could not be evaluated.

The gene calls are TRBV11-2 and TRBJ2-3; no clear D gene. Trimming cost V 7 bases and J 10 bases, with 12 bases left between them. The V gene's germline CDR1 is SGHAT and CDR2 FQNNGV. The CDR3 is 11 amino acids. The CDR3 DNA reads TGTGCCAGCAACAACGAACCCCCGCAGTATTTT. Translating gives CASNNEPPQYF.

This chain joins TRBV6-7 and TRBJ2-1; D might be TRBD1 (6 bases). TRBV6-7 is recorded as an ORF, its role being uncertain. The CDR3 runs to 23 residues. V lost 0 bases and J lost 7, with 37 bases in between. Written as DNA, the CDR3 is TGTGCCAGCAGTTACTCGAGTCGTGGTCCGGGTGGACAGTGCCGGGATTCGGGGAATGAGCAGTTCTTC. Residues: CASSYSSRGPGGQCRDSGNEQFF.

The V gene is TRBV29-1, the J gene TRBJ2-1; TRBD1 matches at 7 bases. Germline trimming cut 7 bases from V and 7 bases from J; bases unmatched to any gene: 4. The CDR3 is made up of 11 amino acids. Germline CDR1 reads SQVTM; CDR2 reads ANQGSEA. CDR3 residues: CSATTGNEQFF. CDR3 DNA: TGCAGCGCCACGACAGGGAATGAGCAGTTCTTC.

The CDR3: CASSDTGAGANVLTF. In DNA, the CDR3 is TGCGCCAGCAGTGACACAGGGGCTGGGGCCAACGTCCTGACTTTC. The genes are TRBV10-2 and TRBJ2-6; TRBD1 agrees at 7 bases. The CDR3 contains 15 residues. Germline V gene lookup returns CDR1 WSHSY and CDR2 SAAADI. V lost 3 bases, J lost 2 bases, and 1 base stayed unmatched.

The rearrangement links TRBV5-4 to TRBJ1-5, with D possibly matching TRBD1 (6 bases). From germline, CDR1 is SGHNT and CDR2 YYREEE (reference sequence). V lost 4 bases to trimming and J lost 3 bases, with 17 bases between them. CDR3 length: 16 amino acids. The CDR3 DNA is TGTGCCAGCAGCCAAGACTGGCAGGGGTACAATCAGCCCCAGCATTTT. Its translation: CASSQDWQGYNQPQHF. Full variable domain (outside the CDR3, taken from reference TRBV5-4 and TRBJ1-5): ETGVTQSPTHLIKTRGQQVTLRCSSQSGHNTVSWYQQALGQGPQFIFQYYREEENGRGNFPPRFSGLQFPNYSSELNVNALELDDSALYLCASSQDWQGYNQPQHFGDGTRLSIL.

The V and J genes are TRBV20-1 and TRBJ2-1; TRBD2 might be the D (5 bases). Trimming shortened V by 3 bases and J by 8 bases, and 8 bases separated the two germline ends. The CDR3 has 11 residues. Germline V gene sequence: CDR1 DFQATT, CDR2 SNEGSKA (reference sequence). The CDR3 sequence is CSARTIHEQFF. The CDR3 DNA follows: TGCAGTGCTAGGACTATCCATGAGCAGTTCTTC.

The rearrangement joins TRBV6-4 to TRBJ2-7; the D gene is possibly TRBD1 (6 bases). V lost 2 bases to trimming and J lost 2 bases, with 13 bases between them. This CDR3 is 15 amino acids long. The germline V gene encodes CDR1 MRHNA and CDR2 SNTAGT. In DNA form, the CDR3 reads TGTGCCAGCAGTGACGACGGGGACAAGACCTACGAGCAGTACTTC. The encoded protein is CASSDDGDKTYEQYF.

V and J are TRBV27 and TRBJ2-7; unclear D gene. The V end was cut by 5 bases, the J end by 3 bases, with 11 bases between. Germline V gene data show CDR1 as MNHEY and CDR2 as SMNVEV (reference sequence). The CDR3 covers 13 residues. The CDR3 DNA reads as TGTGCCAGCAGTCCGCTGACTGGCTACGAGCAGTACTTC. Translated, it gives CASSPLTGYEQYF.

This clone has just one count. The chain joins TRBV6-5 to TRBJ2-7; a weak D match, TRBD1 (5 bases). This CDR3 is built from 15 residues. The germline V gene has CDR1 MNHEY and CDR2 SVGAGI. Between the trimmed V and J ends, which lost 0 bases and 1 base, there was a span of 10 bases. In nucleotides, the CDR3 is TGTGCCAGCAGTTACTCGAGCAGGGATTCCTACGAGCAGTACTTC. It specifies CASSYSSRDSYEQYF.

This clone is labeled as medium-sized. V is TRBV6-1 and J is TRBJ1-2; 7 nucleotides line up with TRBD1. V shed 2 bases and J 4 bases; nucleotides not matched to a gene: 4. This CDR3 contains 14 residues. CDR1 is MNHNS and CDR2 is SASEGT in the germline V gene. As DNA, the CDR3 is TGTGCCAGCAGTGAAAGGACAGGAAGCTATGGCTACACCTTC. Amino acids: CASSERTGSYGYTF.

Within the sample, this clone is medium-sized. The chain links TRBV7-2 to TRBJ2-7, with 8 nucleotides matching TRBD2. The CDR3 has 15 amino acids. V was pared by 2 bases and J by 8 bases, with 11 bases of the junction left unmatched. Germline-derived CDR1 and CDR2 are SGHTA and FQGNSA. In DNA, the CDR3 is TGTGCCAGCAGCTTATCGGCGGGAAGCGGGGGAAAGCAGTACTTC. It translates to CASSLSAGSGGKQYF.

This sequence joins TRBV6-5 and TRBJ1-1, with 8 bases matching TRBD1. Germline V gives CDR1 MNHEY, CDR2 SVGAGI. The CDR3 extends over 13 amino acids. The ends lost 8 bases at V and 4 bases at J; junction bases unmatched: 6. Here the CDR3 DNA reads TGTGCCAGCCGGGACAGGCGAGTCACTGAAGCTTTCTTT. Its translation: CASRDRRVTEAFF.

Only a few counts were recorded for this clone. This chain uses TRBV19 with TRBJ2-2; TRBD1 aligns across 7 bases. The CDR3 consists of 14 residues. The junction had 2 bases not matched to a gene; V was cut back by 5 bases and J by 2 bases. Germline lookup yields CDR1 LNHDA and CDR2 SQIVND (reference sequence). The CDR3 sequence: CASSGQVNTGELFF. The CDR3 DNA reads as TGTGCCAGTAGTGGACAGGTTAACACCGGGGAGCTGTTTTTT.

The chain carries TRBV7-2 and TRBJ2-5; TRBD2 aligns across 11 bases. The tail of the sequence fits TRBJ2-7 better, so the J call may be wrong. The germline V gene has CDR1 SGHTA and CDR2 FQGNSA. There are 14 residues in the CDR3. DNA for the CDR3: TGTGCCAGCAGCCACGGGACTAGCGGCTACGAGCAGTACTTC. As protein: CASSHGTSGYEQYF.

Comments on this clone: Other nucleotide sequences from this sample produce the same CDR3. The chain recombines TRBV9 with TRBJ2-1; D is ambiguous. V lost 8 bases and J 0 bases, leaving 15 bases between the germline ends. Germline CDR1 and CDR2: SGDLS and YYNGEE. This CDR3 region has 15 residues. The CDR3 loop is CASSQTVSSYNEQFF. CDR3 nucleotide sequence: TGTGCCAGTAGCCAAACAGTCAGCTCCTACAATGAGCAGTTCTTC.

J is TRBJ1-5 and V is TRBV6-1, with D hard to call. CDR1 and CDR2 from the germline V gene are MNHNS and SASEGT. V was clipped by 6 bases and J by 6 bases, with 12 bases between them. The CDR3 runs to 13 residues. Written as DNA, the CDR3 is TGTGCCAGCAGGTGGGGAGAGGGTCAGCCCCAGCATTTT. Its translation: CASRWGEGQPQHF.

This clone showed up just a few times. The V gene is TRBV18, the J gene TRBJ1-1, with D maybe TRBD1 (5 bases). This CDR3 comprises 19 residues. Per the germline V gene, CDR1 is KGHSH and CDR2 is LQKENI. The V end was cut by 0 bases, the J end by 1 base, with 21 bases between. CDR3 in amino acids: CASSPPLNFWGVQNTEAFF. In nucleotides, the CDR3 is TGTGCCAGCTCACCACCGTTAAATTTTTGGGGGGTGCAGAACACTGAAGCTTTCTTT.

J is TRBJ1-5 and V is TRBV11-2, with D tentatively TRBD1 (5 bases). The germline V gene encodes CDR1 SGHAT and CDR2 FQNNGV. The CDR3 is made up of 13 amino acids. V was cut by 3 bases and J by 6 bases, with 9 bases left in between. CDR3 protein: CASSLGGGQPQHF. The DNA for the CDR3 is TGTGCCAGCAGCTTGGGGGGGGGTCAGCCCCAGCATTTT.

The rearrangement joins TRBV6-1 to TRBJ1-5, with TRBD1 identical over 9 bases. V shed 5 bases, J shed 3 bases, and the junction held 5 bases outside the gene matches. Looked up from germline, CDR1 is MNHNS and CDR2 is SASEGT. This CDR3 has 15 amino acids. CDR3 amino acids: CASSWDRAANQPQHF. Written as DNA, the CDR3 is TGTGCCAGCAGTTGGGACAGGGCCGCCAATCAGCCCCAGCATTTT.

The chain has TRBV2 and TRBJ2-5; D perhaps matches TRBD2 (6 bases). The CDR3 covers 14 residues. Germline loops: CDR1 SNHLY, CDR2 FYNNEI. The V gene lost 4 bases and the J gene lost 3 bases, with 12 bases spanning the gap. CDR3 DNA sequence: TGTGCCAGCAGTGTTGGCGGAGGGAAAGAGACCCAGTACTTC. As protein: CASSVGGGKETQYF.

This sequence joins TRBV5-8 and TRBJ2-7; TRBD1 matches at 10 bases. Germline V lookup: CDR1 SGHTS, CDR2 YDEGEE. J gave up 4 bases and V 4 bases, and 8 bases lay outside the gene matches. CDR3 length: 15 residues. This CDR3 is CASSQDRTGGYEQYF. CDR3 in DNA: TGTGCCAGCAGCCAAGACCGGACAGGGGGTTACGAGCAGTACTTC.

Written as DNA, the CDR3 is TGTGCCAGCAGGGCAACGTACAATCAGCCCCAGCATTTT. Protein: CASRATYNQPQHF. V and J are TRBV2 and TRBJ1-5, with no clear D. Germline values: CDR1 SNHLY, CDR2 FYNNEI. The CDR3 totals 13 residues. With 6 bases removed from V and 3 bases from J, the gap between germline ends came to 9 bases.